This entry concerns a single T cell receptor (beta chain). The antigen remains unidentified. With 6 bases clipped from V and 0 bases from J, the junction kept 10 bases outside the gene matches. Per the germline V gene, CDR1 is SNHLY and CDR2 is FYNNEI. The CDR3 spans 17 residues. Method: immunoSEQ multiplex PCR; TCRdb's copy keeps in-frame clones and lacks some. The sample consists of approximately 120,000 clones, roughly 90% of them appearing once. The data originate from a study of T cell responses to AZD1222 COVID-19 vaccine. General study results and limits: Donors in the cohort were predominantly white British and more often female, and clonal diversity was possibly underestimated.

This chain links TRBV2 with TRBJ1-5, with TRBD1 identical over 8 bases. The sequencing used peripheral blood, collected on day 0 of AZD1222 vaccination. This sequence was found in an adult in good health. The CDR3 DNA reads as TGTGCCAGCAGGCATCGACAGGGGCGGGATAGCAATCAGCCCCAGCATTTT. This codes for CASRHRQGRDSNQPQHF.